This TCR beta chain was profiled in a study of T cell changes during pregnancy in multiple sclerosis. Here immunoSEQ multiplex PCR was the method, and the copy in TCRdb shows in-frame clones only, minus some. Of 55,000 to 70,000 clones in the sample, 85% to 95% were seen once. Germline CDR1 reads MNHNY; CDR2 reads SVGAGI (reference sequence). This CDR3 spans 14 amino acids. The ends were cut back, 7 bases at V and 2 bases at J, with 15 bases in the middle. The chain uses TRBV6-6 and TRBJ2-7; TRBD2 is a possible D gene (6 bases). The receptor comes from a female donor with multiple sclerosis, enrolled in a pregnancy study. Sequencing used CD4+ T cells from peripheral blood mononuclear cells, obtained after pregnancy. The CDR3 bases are TGTGCCAGCAACCTCGGGACTGGAGCCTACGAGCAGTACTTC. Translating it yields CASNLGTGAYEQYF.